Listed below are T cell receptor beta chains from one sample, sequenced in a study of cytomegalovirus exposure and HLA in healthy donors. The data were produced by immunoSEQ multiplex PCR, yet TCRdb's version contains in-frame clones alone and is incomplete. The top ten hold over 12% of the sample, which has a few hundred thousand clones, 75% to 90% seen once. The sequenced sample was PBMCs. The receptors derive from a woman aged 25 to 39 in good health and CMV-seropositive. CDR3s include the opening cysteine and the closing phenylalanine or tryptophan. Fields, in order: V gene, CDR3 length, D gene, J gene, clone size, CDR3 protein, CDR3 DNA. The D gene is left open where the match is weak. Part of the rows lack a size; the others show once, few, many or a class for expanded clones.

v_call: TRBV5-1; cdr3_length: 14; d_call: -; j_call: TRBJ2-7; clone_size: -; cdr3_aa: CASSLNRVPYEQYF; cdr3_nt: TGCGCCAGCAGCTTGAACAGGGTCCCCTACGAGCAGTACTTC
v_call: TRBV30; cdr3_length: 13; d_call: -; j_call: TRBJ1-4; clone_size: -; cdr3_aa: CAWRGVTNEKLFF; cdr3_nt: TGTGCCTGGAGGGGGGTAACTAATGAAAAACTGTTTTTT
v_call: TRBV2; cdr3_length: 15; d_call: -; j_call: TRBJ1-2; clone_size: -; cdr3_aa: CASTPKAGKGYGYTF; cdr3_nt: TGTGCCAGCACCCCCAAGGCGGGAAAGGGCTATGGCTACACCTTC
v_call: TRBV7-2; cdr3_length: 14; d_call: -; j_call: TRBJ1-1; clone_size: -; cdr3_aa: CASSLQGMNTEAFF; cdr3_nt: TGTGCCAGCAGCTTACAGGGGATGAACACTGAAGCTTTCTTT
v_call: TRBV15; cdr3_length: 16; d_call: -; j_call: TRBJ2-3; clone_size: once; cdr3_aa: CATSRDPFPNTDTQYF; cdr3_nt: TGTGCCACCAGCAGAGATCCCTTTCCCAACACAGATACGCAGTATTTT
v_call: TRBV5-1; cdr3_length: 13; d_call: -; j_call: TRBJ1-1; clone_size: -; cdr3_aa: CASSSNSNTEAFF; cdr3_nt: TGCGCCAGCAGCTCCAACAGCAACACTGAAGCTTTCTTT
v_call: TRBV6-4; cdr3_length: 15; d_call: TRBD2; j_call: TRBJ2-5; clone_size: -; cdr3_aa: CASSETAGGQETQYF; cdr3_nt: TGTGCCAGCAGTGAGACAGCGGGAGGGCAAGAGACCCAGTACTTC
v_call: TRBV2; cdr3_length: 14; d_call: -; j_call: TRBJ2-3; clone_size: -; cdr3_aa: CASSEQDYTDTQYF; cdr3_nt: TGTGCCAGCAGTGAACAGGATTACACAGATACGCAGTATTTT
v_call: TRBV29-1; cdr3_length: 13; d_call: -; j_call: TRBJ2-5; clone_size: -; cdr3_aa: CSAGTGEGETQYF; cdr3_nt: TGCAGCGCTGGAACAGGGGAGGGAGAGACCCAGTACTTC
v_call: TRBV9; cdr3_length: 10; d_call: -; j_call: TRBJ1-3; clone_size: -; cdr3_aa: CASGGNTIYF; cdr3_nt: TGTGCCAGCGGTGGAAACACCATATATTTT
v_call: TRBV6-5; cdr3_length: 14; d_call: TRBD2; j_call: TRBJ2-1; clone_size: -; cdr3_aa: CANEWEGPYNEQFF; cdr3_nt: TGTGCCAACGAGTGGGAGGGCCCCTACAATGAGCAGTTCTTC
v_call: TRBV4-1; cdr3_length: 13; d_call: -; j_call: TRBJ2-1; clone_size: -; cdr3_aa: CASSQGGSYEQFF; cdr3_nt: TGCGCCAGCAGCCAAGGGGGGTCGTATGAGCAGTTCTTC
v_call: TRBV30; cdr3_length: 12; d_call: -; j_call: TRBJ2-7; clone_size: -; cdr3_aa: CAWSPGTIEQYF; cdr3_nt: TGTGCCTGGAGTCCCGGGACAATCGAGCAGTACTTC
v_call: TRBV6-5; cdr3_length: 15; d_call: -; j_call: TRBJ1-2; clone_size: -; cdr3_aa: CASSRSDVANYGYTF; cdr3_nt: TGTGCCAGCAGCCGTTCGGACGTTGCTAACTATGGCTACACCTTC
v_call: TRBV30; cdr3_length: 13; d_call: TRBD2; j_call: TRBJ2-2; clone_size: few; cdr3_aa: CAWTLTSAGELFF; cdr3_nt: TGTGCCTGGACCTTGACTAGCGCCGGGGAGCTGTTTTTT
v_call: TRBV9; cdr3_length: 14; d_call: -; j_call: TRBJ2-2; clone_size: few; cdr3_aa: CASSVWADTGELFF; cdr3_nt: TGTGCCAGCAGCGTATGGGCCGACACCGGGGAGCTGTTTTTT
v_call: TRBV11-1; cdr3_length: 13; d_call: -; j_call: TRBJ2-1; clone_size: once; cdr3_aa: CASSLAWGDEQFF; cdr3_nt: TGTGCCAGCAGCTTAGCGTGGGGGGATGAGCAGTTCTTC
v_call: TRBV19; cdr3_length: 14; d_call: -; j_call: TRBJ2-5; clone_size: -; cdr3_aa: CASRLRTGQETQYF; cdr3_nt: TGTGCCAGTCGGCTACGGACTGGTCAAGAGACCCAGTACTTC
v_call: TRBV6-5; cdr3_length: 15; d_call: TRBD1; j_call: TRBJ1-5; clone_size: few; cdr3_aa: CASSPGQGNNQPQHF; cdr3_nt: TGTGCCAGCAGCCCCGGACAGGGAAACAATCAGCCCCAGCATTTT
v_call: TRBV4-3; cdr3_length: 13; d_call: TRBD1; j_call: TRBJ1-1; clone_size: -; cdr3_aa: CASSQGQGREAFF; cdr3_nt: TGCGCCAGCAGCCAGGGACAGGGCAGAGAAGCTTTCTTT
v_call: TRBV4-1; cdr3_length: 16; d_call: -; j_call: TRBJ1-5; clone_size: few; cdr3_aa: CASSQDQGRRNQPQHF; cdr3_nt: TGCGCCAGCAGCCAAGATCAGGGTCGGCGCAATCAGCCCCAGCATTTT
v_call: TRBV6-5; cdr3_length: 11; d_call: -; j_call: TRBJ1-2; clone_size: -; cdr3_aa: CASRYRLGYTF; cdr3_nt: TGTGCCAGCAGATACAGGCTTGGCTACACCTTC
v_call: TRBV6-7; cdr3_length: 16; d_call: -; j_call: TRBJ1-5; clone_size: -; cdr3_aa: CASSYLGRTRLEPQHF; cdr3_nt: TGTGCCAGCAGTTACCTGGGACGGACTCGATTGGAGCCCCAGCATTTT
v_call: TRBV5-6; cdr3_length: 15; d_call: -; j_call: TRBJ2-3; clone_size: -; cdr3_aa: CASSPTRLGTDTQYF; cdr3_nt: TGTGCCAGCAGCCCTACTCGATTGGGCACAGATACGCAGTATTTT
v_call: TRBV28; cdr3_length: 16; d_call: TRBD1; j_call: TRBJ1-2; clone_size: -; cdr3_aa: CASSLSGTGSNYGYTF; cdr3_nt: TGTGCCAGCAGTTTATCGGGGACAGGGTCTAACTATGGCTACACCTTC
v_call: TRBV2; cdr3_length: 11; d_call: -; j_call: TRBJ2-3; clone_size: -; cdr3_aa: CASSEAEAQYF; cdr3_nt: TGTGCCAGCAGTGAAGCGGAGGCGCAGTATTTT
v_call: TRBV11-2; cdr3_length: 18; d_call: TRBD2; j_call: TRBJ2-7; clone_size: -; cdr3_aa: CASSSIKARTSADYEQYF; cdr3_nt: TGTGCCAGCAGCTCGATTAAGGCCCGAACTAGCGCCGACTACGAGCAGTACTTC
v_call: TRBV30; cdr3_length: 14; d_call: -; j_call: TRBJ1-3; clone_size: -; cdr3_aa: CAWRAPGAGNTIYF; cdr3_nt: TGTGCCTGGAGGGCCCCTGGAGCTGGAAACACCATATATTTT
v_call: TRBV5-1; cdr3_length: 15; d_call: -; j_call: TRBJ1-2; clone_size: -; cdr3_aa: CASSLAGLPNYGYTF; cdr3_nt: TGCGCCAGCAGCTTGGCGGGGCTCCCCAACTATGGCTACACCTTC
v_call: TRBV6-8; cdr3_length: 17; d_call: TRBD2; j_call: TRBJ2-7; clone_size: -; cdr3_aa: CASSDGTSVNVSYEQYF; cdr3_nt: TGTGCCAGCAGCGACGGGACTAGCGTAAATGTCTCCTACGAGCAGTACTTC
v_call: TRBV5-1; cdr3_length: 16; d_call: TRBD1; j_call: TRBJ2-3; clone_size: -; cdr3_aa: CASSQKMGQFTDTQYF; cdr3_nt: TGCGCCAGCAGCCAAAAAATGGGACAGTTCACAGATACGCAGTATTTT
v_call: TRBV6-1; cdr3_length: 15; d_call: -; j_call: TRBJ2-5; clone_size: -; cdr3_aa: CASSEEKGGSQTQYF; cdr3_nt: TGTGCCAGCAGTGAAGAGAAGGGAGGATCGCAGACCCAGTACTTC
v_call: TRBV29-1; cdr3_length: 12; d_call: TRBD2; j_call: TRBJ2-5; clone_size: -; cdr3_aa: CSSSSGGETQYF; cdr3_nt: TGCAGCAGTTCTAGCGGAGGGGAGACCCAGTACTTC
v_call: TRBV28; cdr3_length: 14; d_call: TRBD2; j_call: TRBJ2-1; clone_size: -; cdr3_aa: CASSPSGISDEQFF; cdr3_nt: TGTGCCAGCAGTCCTAGCGGGATTAGCGATGAGCAGTTCTTC
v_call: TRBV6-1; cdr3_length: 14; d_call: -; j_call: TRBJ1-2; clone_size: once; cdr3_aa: CASSVKGGTYGYTF; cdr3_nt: TGTGCCAGCAGTGTGAAAGGCGGAACCTATGGCTACACCTTC
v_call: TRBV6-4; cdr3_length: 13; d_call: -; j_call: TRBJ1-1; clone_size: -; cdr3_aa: CASSLLPNTEAFF; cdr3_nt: TGTGCCAGCAGTCTGCTTCCGAACACTGAAGCTTTCTTT
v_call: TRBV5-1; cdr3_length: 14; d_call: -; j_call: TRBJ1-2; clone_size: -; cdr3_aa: CASSLGTFNYGYTF; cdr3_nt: TGCGCCAGCAGCTTAGGGACCTTTAACTATGGCTACACCTTC
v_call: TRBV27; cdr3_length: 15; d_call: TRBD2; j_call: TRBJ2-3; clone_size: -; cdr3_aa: CASSSMTSRPDTQYF; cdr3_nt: TGTGCCAGCAGTTCCATGACTAGCCGGCCAGATACGCAGTATTTT
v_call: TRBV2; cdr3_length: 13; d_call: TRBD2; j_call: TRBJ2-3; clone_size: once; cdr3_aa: CAIFTSGGDTQYF; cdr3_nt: TGTGCCATCTTCACTAGCGGGGGAGATACGCAGTATTTT
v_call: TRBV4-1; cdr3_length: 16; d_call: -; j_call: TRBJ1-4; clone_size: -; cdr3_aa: CASSPRQTAVHEKLFF; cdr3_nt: TGCGCCAGCAGCCCTCGTCAGACAGCGGTACATGAAAAACTGTTTTTT
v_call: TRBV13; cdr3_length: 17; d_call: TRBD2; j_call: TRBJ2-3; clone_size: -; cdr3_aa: CASSLRTSGSGTDTQYF; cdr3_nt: TGTGCCAGCAGCTTACGCACTAGCGGGAGCGGCACAGATACGCAGTATTTT
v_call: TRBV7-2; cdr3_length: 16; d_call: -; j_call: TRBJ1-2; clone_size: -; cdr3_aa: CASSLDAGATNYGYTF; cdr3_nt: TGTGCCAGCAGCTTAGACGCGGGGGCAACTAACTATGGCTACACCTTC
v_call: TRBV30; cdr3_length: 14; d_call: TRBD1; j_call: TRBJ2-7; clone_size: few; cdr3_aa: CAWSEGTGRYEQYF; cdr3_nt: TGTGCCTGGAGTGAAGGGACAGGGCGTTACGAGCAGTACTTC
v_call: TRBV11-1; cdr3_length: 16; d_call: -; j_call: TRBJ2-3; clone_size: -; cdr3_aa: CASSLRPWGETDTQYF; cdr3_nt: TGTGCCAGCAGCCTCAGACCCTGGGGGGAAACAGATACGCAGTATTTT
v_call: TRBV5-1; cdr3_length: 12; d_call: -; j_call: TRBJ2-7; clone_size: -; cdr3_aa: CASSLAGGEQYF; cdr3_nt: TGCGCCAGCAGCTTGGCCGGGGGCGAGCAGTACTTC